These 20 T cell receptor beta chains share one sample of origin, sequenced in a study of glioma-infiltrating T cells. Amplification of TCR alpha and beta CDR3 regions from RNA used iRepertoire nested multiplex PCR. TCRdb re-called the multiplex PCR reads with MiXCR, one entry per CDR3 protein. The sample has 400,000 or so distinct CDR3 sequences; around 45% are singletons. The sequencing sample was made of glioma tissue, nonneoplastic brain tissue, or PBMCs (not recorded which). These receptor sequences come from a human donor with low-grade glioma or glioblastoma, undergoing nonglioma brain surgery, or in good health (not recorded which).

This clonotype has only a few counts. The rearrangement uses TRBV20-1 and TRBJ1-6, with 7 bases matching TRBD1. The length of the CDR3 is 16 residues. Germline assignment: CDR1 DFQATT and CDR2 SNEGSKA (reference sequence). Trimming took 0 bases from V and 3 from J; bases not matched to a gene: 5. CDR3 sequence (DNA): TGCAGTGCTAGAGACCAGGGGGATTACTATAATTCACCCCTCCACTTT. This encodes CSARDQGDYYNSPLHF.

The chain has TRBV28 and TRBJ2-7; TRBD1 is a possible D gene (6 bases). CDR3 size: 12 residues. Germline CDR1 reads MDHEN; CDR2 reads SYDVKM. V lost 5 bases to trimming and J lost 6 bases, with 11 bases between them. CDR3 residues: CASSLGQPEQYF. CDR3 sequence (DNA): TGTGCCAGCAGTCTGGGACAACCCGAGCAGTACTTC.

With respect to this clonotype: At one boundary the junction diverges from the germline segment, which might be a read error. The chain uses TRBV20-1 and TRBJ2-4; D is ambiguous. This CDR3 comprises 12 residues. Germline assignment: CDR1 DFQATT and CDR2 SNEGSKA (reference sequence). CDR3 nucleotide sequence: TGCAGTGCAACAGTAGGTGGAAACATTCAGCACTTC. Its protein product is CSATVGGNIQHF.

The J gene is TRBJ2-2, the V gene TRBV2; D perhaps matches TRBD1 (5 bases). Trimming shortened V by 5 bases and J by 7 bases, and 8 bases separated the two germline ends. This CDR3 has 12 residues. Looked up from germline, CDR1 is SNHLY and CDR2 is FYNNEI. CDR3 protein: CASSRTIGELFF. CDR3 nucleotide sequence: TGTGCCAGCAGTAGGACAATCGGGGAGCTGTTTTTT.

V and J are TRBV29-1 and TRBJ2-1; TRBD2 matches at 11 bases. This CDR3 contains 14 residues. Germline V gene sequence: CDR1 SQVTM, CDR2 ANQGSEA. V shed 2 bases and J 9 bases; nucleotides not matched to a gene: 6. DNA of the CDR3: TGCAGCGTTGAACCGGGGACTAGCGGTGGTGAGCAGTTCTTC. Residues: CSVEPGTSGGEQFF.

The J gene is TRBJ2-5, the V gene TRBV28, with D tentatively TRBD1 (7 bases). The ends were cut back, 3 bases at V and 2 bases at J, with 25 bases in the middle. Germline V gene sequence: CDR1 MDHEN, CDR2 SYDVKM. The CDR3 length is 19 residues. The DNA for the CDR3 is TGTGCCAGCAGTTTTCCACGCCGACCACAGGGGAGGCATCAAGAGACCCAGTACTTC. It encodes CASSFPRRPQGRHQETQYF.

This clonotype has a count of ten or more. The chain joins TRBV7-2 to TRBJ2-7, with TRBD2 matching over 7 bases. Germline V gene data show CDR1 as SGHTA and CDR2 as FQGNSA. V shed 1 base and J 3 bases; nucleotides not matched to a gene: 6. The CDR3 totals 15 residues. CDR3 coding DNA: TGTGCCAGCAGCTTAGATCGGACTAGGAGCTACGAGCAGTACTTC. Translating gives CASSLDRTRSYEQYF.

In its sample, this clonotype was seen a few times. The chain has TRBV28 and TRBJ2-1; 9 positions match TRBD2. Germline trimming cut 1 base from V and 6 bases from J; bases unmatched to any gene: 7. The CDR3 is made up of 16 amino acids. Per the germline V gene, CDR1 is MDHEN and CDR2 is SYDVKM. CDR3 DNA sequence: TGTGCCAGCAGTTTATTTGCGGGAGGGCCCCCCAATGAGCAGTTCTTC. Translating it yields CASSLFAGGPPNEQFF. Combining the CDR3 with reference TRBV28 and TRBJ2-1 gives the whole variable domain DVKVTQSSRYLVKRTGEKVFLECVQDMDHENMFWYRQDPGLGLRLIYFSYDVKMKEKGDIPEGYSVSREKKERFSLILESASTNQTSMYLCASSLFAGGPPNEQFFGPGTRLTVL.

This clonotype was detected only a few times. The V gene is TRBV6-2 or TRBV6-3, the J gene TRBJ2-2; 8 bases fit TRBD2. Germline V gene lookup returns CDR1 MNHEY and CDR2 SVGEGT. The CDR3 has 15 amino acids. J was trimmed by 6 bases and V by 6 bases; bases with no gene match: 9. CDR3: CASSQLAEVPGELFF. CDR3 sequence (DNA): TGTGCCAGCAGCCAACTAGCGGAGGTGCCCGGGGAGCTGTTTTTT.

The chain combines TRBV10-3 with TRBJ2-1; 8 bases agree with TRBD2. CDR1 is ENHRY, CDR2 SYGVKD, per germline. This CDR3 is built from 14 residues. The ends lost 7 bases at V and 1 base at J; junction bases unmatched: 3. CDR3 nucleotide sequence: TGTGCCATCATGGCGGGAGGTTCCTACAATGAGCAGTTCTTC. This sequence encodes CAIMAGGSYNEQFF.

V is TRBV28 and J is TRBJ2-2; D remains unclear. Between the trimmed V and J ends, which lost 8 bases and 7 bases, there was a span of 8 bases. CDR3 length: 11 residues. Germline lookup yields CDR1 MDHEN and CDR2 SYDVKM. The CDR3 region has the DNA TGTGCCAGCGGAGAAGGCGGGGAGCTGTTTTTT. This gives the protein CASGEGGELFF.

This clonotype appeared a few times. V is TRBV20-1 and J is TRBJ2-5; 10 bases are a match to TRBD1. With 2 bases clipped from V and 5 bases from J, the junction kept 5 bases outside the gene matches. CDR3 length equals 14 residues. Germline V lookup: CDR1 DFQATT, CDR2 SNEGSKA (reference sequence). The CDR3 is CSARTGQGMETQYF. The CDR3 nucleotides read TGCAGTGCTAGAACGGGACAGGGGATGGAGACCCAGTACTTC.

This clonotype was picked up a small number of times. The gene calls are TRBV20-1 and TRBJ2-7; 8 nucleotides line up with TRBD2. Germline CDR1 DFQATT, CDR2 SNEGSKA (reference sequence). This CDR3 spans 17 amino acids. With V trimmed by 5 bases and J by 6 bases, 21 bases remained unmatched. The CDR3: CSAGRLIPGLVGSEQYF. The CDR3 region has the DNA TGCAGTGCTGGGCGCCTCATCCCGGGACTAGTCGGATCCGAGCAGTACTTC.

As regards this clonotype: A much larger clone lies one base from this, so it may be a read error. The chain has TRBV15 and TRBJ1-2, with D unresolved. The germline V gene encodes CDR1 LNHNV and CDR2 YYDKDF (reference sequence). This CDR3 spans 17 amino acids. The DNA of the CDR3 is TGTGCCACCAGAAGAGATACAAGGGCGGTAACTAACTATGGCTACACCTTC. Amino acid sequence: CATRRDTRAVTNYGYTF.

Many counts were recorded for this clonotype. The chain combines TRBV15 with TRBJ2-1; 7 nucleotides match TRBD2. The germline gives CDR1 LNHNV, CDR2 YYDKDF (reference sequence). V lost 1 base and J lost 10; bases outside the gene matches: 13. CDR3 size: 16 residues. CDR3 bases: TGTGCCACCAGCAGAGTAGGCGGGGACTATCACCCCGAGCAGTTCTTC. Translated, it gives CATSRVGGDYHPEQFF.

V is TRBV6-2 or TRBV6-3 and J is TRBJ1-1, with D maybe TRBD1 (5 bases). The CDR3 runs to 14 residues. The germline V gene encodes CDR1 MNHEY and CDR2 SVGEGT. Trimming took off 7 bases at V and 2 bases at J, with 14 bases between the two ends. The CDR3 DNA is TGTGCCAGCACCCCTGGGGGGAGCAACACTGAAGCTTTCTTT. Translation gives CASTPGGSNTEAFF.

V is TRBV7-2 and J is TRBJ2-3; 10 positions agree with TRBD2. V trimming: 3 bases; J trimming: 5 bases; junction bases outside the gene matches: 8. Germline CDR1 reads SGHTA; CDR2 reads FQGNSA. CDR3 length equals 16 residues. For the CDR3, the DNA is TGTGCCAGCAGCTTCGGGGGGCTAGCGGGAGTAGATACGCAGTATTTT. Its translation: CASSFGGLAGVDTQYF. Full variable domain (missing parts from reference TRBV7-2 and TRBJ2-3): GAGVSQSPSNKVTEKGKDVELRCDPISGHTALYWYRQSLGQGLEFLIYFQGNSAPDKSGLPSDRFSAERTGGSVSTLTIQRTQQEDSAVYLCASSFGGLAGVDTQYFGPGTRLTVL.

The genes are TRBV28 and TRBJ2-7, with TRBD1 matching over 8 bases. This CDR3 contains 14 residues. The V gene end was trimmed by 6 bases and the J gene end by 1 base; junction bases not matched to a gene: 5. Per the germline V gene, CDR1 is MDHEN and CDR2 is SYDVKM. The CDR3 loop is CASSYRGSSYEQYF. The CDR3 nucleotides read TGTGCCAGCAGCTACAGGGGGAGTTCCTACGAGCAGTACTTC.

The chain carries TRBV4-1 and TRBJ2-5; perhaps D is TRBD1 or TRBD2 (6 bases each). CDR1 MGHRA and CDR2 YSYEKL come from the germline V gene. The ends were cut back, 8 bases at V and 5 bases at J, with 15 bases in the middle. CDR3 size: 13 residues. The CDR3 bases are TGCGCCAGCGGGATCCAGGGGAGGGAGACCCAGTACTTC. This sequence encodes CASGIQGRETQYF.

V is TRBV29-1 and J is TRBJ2-7, with TRBD2 matching over 11 bases. V lost 4 bases, J lost 2 bases, and 1 base stayed unmatched. CDR3 length: 13 residues. Looked up from germline, CDR1 is SQVTM and CDR2 is ANQGSEA. The CDR3 DNA reads TGCAGCGTTGGGGGACTAGCGGCCTACGAGCAGTACTTC. Protein: CSVGGLAAYEQYF.